These 20 T cell receptor beta chains were sequenced from one sample in a study of cytomegalovirus exposure and HLA in healthy donors. PCR employed 60 Vbeta and 13 Jbeta primers. TCRdb's copy holds only in-frame clones and misses some; the assay was immunoSEQ multiplex PCR. This repertoire shows approximately 180,000 clones, about 90% found once; its top ten account for approximately 0.23%. Sequences were obtained from PBMCs. The receptors were gathered from a girl under three years old in good health and CMV-seronegative.

This rearrangement joins TRBV7-9 to TRBJ1-2; TRBD1 aligns across 9 bases. V was pared by 0 bases and J by 4 bases, with 3 bases of the junction left unmatched. Germline V gives CDR1 SEHNR, CDR2 FQNEAQ (reference sequence). CDR3 length: 15 amino acids. The CDR3 sequence: CASSLAGTGPYGYTF. CDR3 DNA: TGTGCCAGCAGCTTAGCGGGGACAGGGCCCTATGGCTACACCTTC.

This sequence joins TRBV5-5 and TRBJ1-6, with D possibly being TRBD1 (5 bases). Trimming stripped 2 bases from V and 7 bases from J, with 16 bases between. The CDR3 length is 16 residues. In germline, CDR1 is SGHKS, CDR2 YYEKEE (reference sequence). The CDR3: CASSFGAGFDNSPLHF. The CDR3 nucleotides read TGTGCCAGCAGCTTTGGGGCTGGGTTTGACAATTCACCCCTCCACTTT.

This clone occurred a few times. V is TRBV6-1 and J is TRBJ1-6; 8 positions agree with TRBD1. From germline, CDR1 is MNHNS and CDR2 SASEGT. Germline trimming cut 5 bases from V and 10 bases from J; bases unmatched to any gene: 10. The CDR3 is made up of 15 amino acids. The CDR3 region has the DNA TGTGCCAGCAGTCGTGCGGGACAGGTTAACTCACCCCTCCACTTT. Encoded protein: CASSRAGQVNSPLHF.

J is TRBJ1-1 and V is TRBV5-1, with TRBD1 identical over 9 bases. The germline gives CDR1 SGHRS, CDR2 YFSETQ. This CDR3 contains 14 residues. V lost 4 bases and J lost 5; bases outside the gene matches: 6. Here the CDR3 reads CASSPTGGETEAFF. The CDR3 DNA follows: TGCGCCAGCAGCCCGACAGGGGGAGAGACTGAAGCTTTCTTT.

The chain is built from TRBV4-2 and TRBJ2-7, with D tentatively TRBD2 (6 bases). Looked up from germline, CDR1 is LGHNA and CDR2 is YNFKEQ. The CDR3 is 15 residues long. The V end was cut by 0 bases, the J end by 2 bases, with 11 bases between. CDR3 loop: CASSQEGGSTYEQYF. For the CDR3, the DNA is TGTGCCAGCAGCCAAGAGGGAGGCTCGACCTACGAGCAGTACTTC.

The table lists this clone with a count of one. The V and J genes are TRBV5-1 and TRBJ2-1, with TRBD1 matching 7 bases. Germline-derived CDR1 and CDR2 are SGHRS and YFSETQ. This CDR3 has 13 amino acids. With 1 base clipped from V and 8 bases from J, the junction kept 3 bases outside the gene matches. As DNA, the CDR3 is TGCGCCAGCAGCTTGACAGGGGTGGATGAGCAGTTCTTC. Translating it yields CASSLTGVDEQFF.

The chain carries TRBV9 and TRBJ2-1; a weak D match, TRBD2 (6 bases). Germline CDR1 SGDLS, CDR2 YYNGEE. This CDR3 is 15 amino acids long. Trimming removed 3 bases at V and 4 bases at J, with 14 bases between. Written as DNA, the CDR3 is TGTGCCAGCAGCGCTACCGCGGGAACTTACAATGAGCAGTTCTTC. It codes for CASSATAGTYNEQFF. Using reference TRBV9 and TRBJ2-1 for the parts outside the CDR3, the full variable domain is DSGVTQTPKHLITATGQRVTLRCSPRSGDLSVYWYQQSLDQGLQFLIQYYNGEERAKGNILERFSAQQFPDLHSELNLSSLELGDSALYFCASSATAGTYNEQFFGPGTRLTVL.

The rearrangement links TRBV9 to TRBJ1-2; D ambiguous. The germline V gene has CDR1 SGDLS and CDR2 YYNGEE. The CDR3 is made up of 16 amino acids. V was clipped by 4 bases and J by 8 bases, with 24 bases between them. The CDR3, as DNA: TGTGCCAGCAGCCCTAGAGGTGGGTCGGAGGAGGAGGGCTACACCTTC. This gives the protein CASSPRGGSEEEGYTF. The full variable domain, with the rest looked up from reference TRBV9 and TRBJ1-2, is DSGVTQTPKHLITATGQRVTLRCSPRSGDLSVYWYQQSLDQGLQFLIQYYNGEERAKGNILERFSAQQFPDLHSELNLSSLELGDSALYFCASSPRGGSEEEGYTFGSGTRLTVV.

The chain has TRBV2 and TRBJ1-5, with D hard to call. Germline V lookup: CDR1 SNHLY, CDR2 FYNNEI. This CDR3 has 18 amino acids. V gave up 4 bases and J gave up 0 bases, with 19 bases separating them. The CDR3 region is CASSALRGGSNSNQPQHF. CDR3 DNA sequence: TGTGCCAGCAGTGCCTTGCGAGGAGGGAGTAATAGCAATCAGCCCCAGCATTTT.

The chain recombines TRBV7-8 with TRBJ2-5, with a tentative D call TRBD1 (5 bases). Trimming left V 4 bases short and J 5 bases short, with 17 bases between. Germline V lookup: CDR1 SGHVS, CDR2 FQNEAQ. CDR3 length: 15 residues. This chain's CDR3 is CASSSPDVAGETQYF. In DNA form, the CDR3 reads TGTGCCAGCAGCTCGCCCGATGTCGCAGGGGAGACCCAGTACTTC.

The CDR3 DNA is TGTGCCAGTACCCCGAGCGGCAGGGGGGGCAATCAGCCCCAGCATTTT. It encodes CASTPSGRGGNQPQHF. The chain links TRBV19 to TRBJ1-5; 7 nucleotides line up with TRBD1. Germline CDR1 is LNHDA and CDR2 is SQIVND (reference sequence). The CDR3 loop spans 16 amino acids. Unmatched junction bases numbered 11, after V lost 7 bases and J lost 2 bases.

V gene TRBV5-6 combines with J gene TRBJ2-3; D ambiguous. The CDR3 runs to 13 residues. V was pared by 3 bases and J by 4 bases, with 9 bases between. CDR1 is SGHDT and CDR2 is YYEEEE in the germline V gene. CDR3 sequence (DNA): TGTGCCAGCAGCTCCTCTAATGCAGATACGCAGTATTTT. Its protein product is CASSSSNADTQYF.

The genes are TRBV2 and TRBJ2-1; the D is unclear. In germline, CDR1 is SNHLY, CDR2 FYNNEI. Deletions cut 10 bases from V and 4 bases from J, with 8 bases between. CDR3 length equals 11 residues. The CDR3 here is CAIRAYNEQFF. The CDR3, as DNA: TGTGCCATAAGAGCATACAATGAGCAGTTCTTC.

This clone was picked up one time. This chain links TRBV7-2 with TRBJ2-7, with a possible D match to TRBD2 (6 bases). Trimming took 8 bases from V and 6 from J, leaving 17 bases between them. The CDR3 is 13 residues long. Germline values: CDR1 SGHTA, CDR2 FQGNSA. The CDR3 DNA reads TGTGCCAGCGGCCGGGAGAGGTACGGCGAGCAGTACTTC. This sequence encodes CASGRERYGEQYF.

For this clone: One end of the junction is discordant with germline, which a read error may explain. The chain is built from TRBV7-7 and TRBJ2-5; D might be TRBD1 or TRBD2, each matching 6 bases. The CDR3 sequence is 15 residues long. Germline lookup yields CDR1 SSHAT and CDR2 FNYEAQ (reference sequence). The CDR3 sequence: CASSLAATGMETQYF. The CDR3 nucleotides read TGTGCTAGCAGCTTAGCGGCTACAGGGATGGAGACCCAGTACTTC.

V gene TRBV7-8 combines with J gene TRBJ2-1; 11 bases agree with TRBD2. The CDR3 has 19 residues. V was clipped by 1 base and J by 5 bases; unmatched bases: 13. Looked up from germline, CDR1 is SGHVS and CDR2 is FQNEAQ. The CDR3 sequence: CASSLGSGGVWGHDNEQFF. DNA of the CDR3: TGTGCCAGCAGCTTAGGTAGCGGGGGGGTATGGGGACATGACAATGAGCAGTTCTTC.

The chain has TRBV5-6 and TRBJ1-2; D gene unclear. Trimming left V 0 bases short and J 4 bases short, with 7 bases between. The CDR3 has 13 amino acids. The germline gives CDR1 SGHDT, CDR2 YYEEEE. CDR3 sequence reads: CASSLEAGYGYTF. In DNA, the CDR3 is TGTGCCAGCAGCTTGGAGGCAGGCTATGGCTACACCTTC.

V usage is TRBV4-1 and J usage is TRBJ1-4; D gene ambiguous. This CDR3 is built from 14 residues. Germline CDR1 and CDR2: MGHRA and YSYEKL. Trimming took off 5 bases at V and 1 base at J, with 8 bases between the two ends. In DNA, the CDR3 is TGCGCCAGCAGCACTCGACAAACTAATGAAAAACTGTTTTTT. Translation: CASSTRQTNEKLFF.

J is TRBJ2-1 and V is TRBV9; a weak D match, TRBD2 (7 bases). From germline, CDR1 is SGDLS and CDR2 YYNGEE. V was trimmed by 0 bases and J by 8 bases, leaving 15 bases between them. This CDR3 spans 15 amino acids. CDR3 residues: CASSVEGGWRDEQFF. As DNA, the CDR3 is TGTGCCAGCAGCGTAGAGGGGGGGTGGAGGGATGAGCAGTTCTTC.

This clone was detected only once. J is TRBJ2-7 and V is TRBV29-1, with D possibly matching TRBD2 (5 bases). The germline gives CDR1 SQVTM, CDR2 ANQGSEA. The CDR3 spans 11 residues. V was pared by 6 bases and J by 4 bases, with 10 bases between. DNA of the CDR3: TGCAGCGTGGGAGAGACATACGAGCAGTACTTC. Residues: CSVGETYEQYF.